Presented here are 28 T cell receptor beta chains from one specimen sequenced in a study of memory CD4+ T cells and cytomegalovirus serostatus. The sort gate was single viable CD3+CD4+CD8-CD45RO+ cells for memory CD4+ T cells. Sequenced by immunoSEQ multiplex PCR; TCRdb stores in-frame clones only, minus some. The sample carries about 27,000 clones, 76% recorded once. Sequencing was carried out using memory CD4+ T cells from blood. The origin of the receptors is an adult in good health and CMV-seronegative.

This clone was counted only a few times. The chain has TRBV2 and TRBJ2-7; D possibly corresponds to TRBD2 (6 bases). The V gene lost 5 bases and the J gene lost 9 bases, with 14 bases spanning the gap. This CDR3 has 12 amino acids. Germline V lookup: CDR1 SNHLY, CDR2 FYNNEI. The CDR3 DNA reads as TGTGCCAGCAGTTCCGGGACCGGGGGGCAGTACTTC. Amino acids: CASSSGTGGQYF.

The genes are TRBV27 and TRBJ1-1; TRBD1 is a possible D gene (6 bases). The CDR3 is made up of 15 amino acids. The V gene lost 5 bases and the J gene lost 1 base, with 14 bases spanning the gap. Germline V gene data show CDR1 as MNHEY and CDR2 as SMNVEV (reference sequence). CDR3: CASSKNRVGNTEAFF. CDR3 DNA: TGTGCCAGCAGTAAAAACAGGGTCGGGAACACTGAAGCTTTCTTT.

The CDR3 DNA sequence: TGTGCCAGCGGGACGGCTAGCACAGATACGCAGTATTTT. The encoded protein is CASGTASTDTQYF. The chain couples TRBV6-1 to TRBJ2-3; D tentatively reads TRBD1 or TRBD2 (5 bases each). V lost 8 bases and J 0 bases, leaving 9 bases between the germline ends. From germline, CDR1 is MNHNS and CDR2 SASEGT. The CDR3 totals 13 residues.

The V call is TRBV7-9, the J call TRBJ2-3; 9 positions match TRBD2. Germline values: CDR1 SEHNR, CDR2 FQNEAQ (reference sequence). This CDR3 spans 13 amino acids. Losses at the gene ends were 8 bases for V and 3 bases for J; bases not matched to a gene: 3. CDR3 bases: TGTGCCAGCGGAGCGGGGGGAACAGATACGCAGTATTTT. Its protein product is CASGAGGTDTQYF.

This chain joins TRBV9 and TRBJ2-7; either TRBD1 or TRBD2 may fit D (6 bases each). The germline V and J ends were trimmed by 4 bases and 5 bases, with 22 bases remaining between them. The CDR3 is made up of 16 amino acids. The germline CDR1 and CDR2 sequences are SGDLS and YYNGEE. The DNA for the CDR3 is TGTGCCAGCAGCCCCCGCGGGGCAGGGGTGGGGAACGAGCAGTACTTC. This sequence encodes CASSPRGAGVGNEQYF.

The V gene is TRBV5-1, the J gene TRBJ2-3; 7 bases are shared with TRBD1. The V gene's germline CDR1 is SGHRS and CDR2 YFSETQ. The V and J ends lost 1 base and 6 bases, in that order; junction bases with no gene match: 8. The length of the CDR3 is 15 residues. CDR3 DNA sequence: TGCGCCAGCAGCTTGAGGGCAGGGGGACCCGATACGCAGTATTTT. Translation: CASSLRAGGPDTQYF.

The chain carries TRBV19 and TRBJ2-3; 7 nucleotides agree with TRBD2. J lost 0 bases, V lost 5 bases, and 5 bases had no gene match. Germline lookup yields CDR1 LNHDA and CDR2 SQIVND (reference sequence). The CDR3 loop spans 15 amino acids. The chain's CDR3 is CASSQSGTSTDTQYF. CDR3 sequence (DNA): TGTGCCAGTAGTCAAAGCGGGACTAGCACAGATACGCAGTATTTT.

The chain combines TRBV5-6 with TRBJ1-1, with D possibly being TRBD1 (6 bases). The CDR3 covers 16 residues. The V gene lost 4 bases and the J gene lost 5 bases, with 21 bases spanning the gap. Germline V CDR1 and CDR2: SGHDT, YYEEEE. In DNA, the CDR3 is TGTGCCAGCAGCCTCGGGGAAGTCAGGGGTAATACTGAAGCTTTCTTT. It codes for CASSLGEVRGNTEAFF. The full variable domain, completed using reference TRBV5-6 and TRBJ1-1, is DAGVTQSPTHLIKTRGQQVTLRCSPKSGHDTVSWYQQALGQGPQFIFQYYEEEERQRGNFPDRFSGHQFPNYSSELNVNALLLGDSALYLCASSLGEVRGNTEAFFGQGTRLTVV.

CDR3 DNA: TGTGCCAGCAGCGCCCCAGGGACTCCGACAGATACGCAGTATTTT. As protein: CASSAPGTPTDTQYF. This chain links TRBV5-8 with TRBJ2-3; TRBD2 might be the D (6 bases). V dropped 4 bases and J dropped 3 bases, with 15 bases sitting between them. This CDR3 is built from 15 residues. Germline V gene lookup returns CDR1 SGHTS and CDR2 YDEGEE.

CDR3 sequence reads: CASSLVLAGAPSGEQYF. The CDR3 region has the DNA TGTGCCAGCAGCTTAGTCCTAGCGGGAGCTCCCTCCGGCGAGCAGTACTTC. The V and J genes are TRBV7-6 and TRBJ2-7; TRBD2 aligns across 10 bases. The CDR3 covers 17 residues. V was clipped by 1 base and J by 6 bases; unmatched bases: 12. Germline CDR1 SGHVS, CDR2 FNYEAQ.

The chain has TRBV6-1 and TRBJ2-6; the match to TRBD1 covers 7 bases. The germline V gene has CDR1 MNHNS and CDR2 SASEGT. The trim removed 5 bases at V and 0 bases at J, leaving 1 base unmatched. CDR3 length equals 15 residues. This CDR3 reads CASSPGGSGANVLTF. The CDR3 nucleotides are TGTGCCAGCAGTCCAGGGGGCTCTGGGGCCAACGTCCTGACTTTC.

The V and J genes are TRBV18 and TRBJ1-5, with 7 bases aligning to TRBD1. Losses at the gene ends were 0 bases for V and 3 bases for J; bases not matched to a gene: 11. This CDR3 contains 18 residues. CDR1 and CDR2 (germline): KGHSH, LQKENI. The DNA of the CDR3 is TGTGCCAGCTCACCACCAGGGCTGGACAGGTTCTACAATCAGCCCCAGCATTTT. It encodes CASSPPGLDRFYNQPQHF.

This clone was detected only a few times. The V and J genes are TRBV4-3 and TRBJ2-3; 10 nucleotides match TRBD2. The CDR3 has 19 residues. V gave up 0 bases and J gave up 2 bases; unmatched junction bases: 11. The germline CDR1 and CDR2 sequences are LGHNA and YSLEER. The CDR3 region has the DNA TGCGCCAGCAGCCAAGATCATCGGACTAGCGGTTCTCACACAGATACGCAGTATTTT. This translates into CASSQDHRTSGSHTDTQYF.

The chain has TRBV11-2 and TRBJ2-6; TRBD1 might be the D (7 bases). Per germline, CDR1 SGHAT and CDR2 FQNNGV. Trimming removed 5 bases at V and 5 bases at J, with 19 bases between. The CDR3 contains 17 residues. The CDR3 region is CASSPQGGFMRANVLTF. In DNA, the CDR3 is TGTGCCAGCAGCCCCCAGGGGGGCTTTATGCGGGCCAACGTCCTGACTTTC.

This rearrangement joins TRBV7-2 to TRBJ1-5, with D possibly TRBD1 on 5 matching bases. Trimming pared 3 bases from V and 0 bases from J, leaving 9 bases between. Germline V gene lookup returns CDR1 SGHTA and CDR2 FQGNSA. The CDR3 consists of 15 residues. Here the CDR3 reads CASSFRQGSNQPQHF. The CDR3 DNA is TGTGCCAGCAGCTTTAGGCAGGGTAGCAATCAGCCCCAGCATTTT. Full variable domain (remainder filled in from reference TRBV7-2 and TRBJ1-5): GAGVSQSPSNKVTEKGKDVELRCDPISGHTALYWYRQSLGQGLEFLIYFQGNSAPDKSGLPSDRFSAERTGGSVSTLTIQRTQQEDSAVYLCASSFRQGSNQPQHFGDGTRLSIL.

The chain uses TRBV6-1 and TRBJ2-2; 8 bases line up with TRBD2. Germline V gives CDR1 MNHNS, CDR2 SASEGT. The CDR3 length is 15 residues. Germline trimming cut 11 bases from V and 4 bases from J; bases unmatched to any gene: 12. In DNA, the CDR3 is TGTGCCGGGTTGCGAGCGGGAGTATCCACCGGGGAGCTGTTTTTT. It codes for CAGLRAGVSTGELFF.

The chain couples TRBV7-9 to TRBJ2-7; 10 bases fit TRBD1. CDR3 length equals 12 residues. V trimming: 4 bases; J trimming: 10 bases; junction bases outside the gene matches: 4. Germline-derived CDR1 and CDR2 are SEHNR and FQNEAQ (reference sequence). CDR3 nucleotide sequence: TGTGCCAGCAGCTCCGGACAGGGGGTACAGTACTTC. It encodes CASSSGQGVQYF.

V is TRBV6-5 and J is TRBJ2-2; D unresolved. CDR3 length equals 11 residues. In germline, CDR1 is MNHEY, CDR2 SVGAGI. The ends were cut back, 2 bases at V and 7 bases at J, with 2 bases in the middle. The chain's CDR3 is CASSYIGELFF. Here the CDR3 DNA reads TGTGCCAGCAGTTACATCGGGGAGCTGTTTTTT.

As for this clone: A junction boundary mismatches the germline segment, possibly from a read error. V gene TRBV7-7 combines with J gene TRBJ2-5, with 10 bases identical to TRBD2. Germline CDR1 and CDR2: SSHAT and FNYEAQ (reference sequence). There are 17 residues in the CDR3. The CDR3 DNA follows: TGTGCTAGCAGCTTAGGAGATAGCGGGGGGAGGCAAGAGACCCAGTACTTC. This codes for CASSLGDSGGRQETQYF.

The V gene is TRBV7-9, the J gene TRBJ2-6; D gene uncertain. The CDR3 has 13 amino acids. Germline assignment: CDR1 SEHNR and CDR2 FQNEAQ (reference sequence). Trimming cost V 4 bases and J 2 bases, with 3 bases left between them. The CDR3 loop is CASSSPGANVLTF. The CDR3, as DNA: TGTGCCAGCAGCTCCCCTGGGGCCAACGTCCTGACTTTC.

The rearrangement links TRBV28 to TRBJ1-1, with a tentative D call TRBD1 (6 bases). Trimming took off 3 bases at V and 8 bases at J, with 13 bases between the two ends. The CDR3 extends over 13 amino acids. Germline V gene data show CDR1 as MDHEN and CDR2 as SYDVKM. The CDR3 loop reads CASSLGQGNEAFF. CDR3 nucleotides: TGTGCCAGCAGTTTGGGCCAGGGGAACGAAGCTTTCTTT.

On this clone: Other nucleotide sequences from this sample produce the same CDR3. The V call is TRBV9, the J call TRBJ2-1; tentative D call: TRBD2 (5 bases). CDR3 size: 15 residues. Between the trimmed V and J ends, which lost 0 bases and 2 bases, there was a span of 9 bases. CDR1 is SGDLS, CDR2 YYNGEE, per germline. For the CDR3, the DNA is TGTGCCAGCAGCGTAGAGCGGATCACCTACAATGAGCAGTTCTTC. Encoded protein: CASSVERITYNEQFF.

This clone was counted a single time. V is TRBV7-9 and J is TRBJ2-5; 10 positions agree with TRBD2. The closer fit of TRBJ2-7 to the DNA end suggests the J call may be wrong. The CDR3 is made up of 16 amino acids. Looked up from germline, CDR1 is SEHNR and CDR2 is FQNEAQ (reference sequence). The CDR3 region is CASSLRRTSGPYEQYF. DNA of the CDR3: TGTGCCAGCAGCCTACGGAGGACTAGCGGCCCCTACGAGCAGTACTTC.

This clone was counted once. The CDR3 loop is CASSLTSTSGGYNEQFF. The DNA of the CDR3 is TGTGCCAGCAGCTTAACGAGTACTAGCGGGGGGTACAATGAGCAGTTCTTC. The chain joins TRBV7-3 to TRBJ2-1, with 12 bases matching TRBD2. The trim removed 0 bases at V and 4 bases at J, leaving 4 bases unmatched. The CDR3 loop spans 17 amino acids. Germline CDR1 SGHTA, CDR2 FQGTGA. Supplemented by reference TRBV7-3 and TRBJ2-1, the full variable domain reads GAGVSQTPSNKVTEKGKYVELRCDPISGHTALYWYRQSLGQGPEFLIYFQGTGAADDSGLPNDRFFAVRPEGSVSTLKIQRTERGDSAVYLCASSLTSTSGGYNEQFFGPGTRLTVL.

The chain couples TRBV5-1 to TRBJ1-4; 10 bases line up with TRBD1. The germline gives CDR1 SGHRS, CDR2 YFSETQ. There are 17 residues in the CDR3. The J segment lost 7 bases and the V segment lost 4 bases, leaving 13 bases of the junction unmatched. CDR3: CASSPTGTGVEGEKLFF. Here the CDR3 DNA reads TGCGCCAGCAGCCCGACAGGGACAGGGGTCGAGGGTGAAAAACTGTTTTTT.

CDR3 residues: CSAAWGNGQNEQFF. The CDR3 nucleotides read TGCAGCGCCGCTTGGGGTAACGGCCAAAATGAGCAGTTCTTC. The rearrangement joins TRBV29-1 to TRBJ2-1, with D uncertain. This CDR3 has 14 amino acids. CDR1 and CDR2 (germline): SQVTM, ANQGSEA. V was shortened by 7 bases and J by 7 bases, with 20 bases between the two germline ends.

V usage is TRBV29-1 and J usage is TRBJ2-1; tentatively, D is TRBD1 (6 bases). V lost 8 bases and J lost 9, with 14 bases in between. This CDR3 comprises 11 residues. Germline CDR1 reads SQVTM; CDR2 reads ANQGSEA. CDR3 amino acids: CSFKQGPEQFF. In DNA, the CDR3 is TGCAGCTTCAAACAGGGCCCTGAGCAGTTCTTC.

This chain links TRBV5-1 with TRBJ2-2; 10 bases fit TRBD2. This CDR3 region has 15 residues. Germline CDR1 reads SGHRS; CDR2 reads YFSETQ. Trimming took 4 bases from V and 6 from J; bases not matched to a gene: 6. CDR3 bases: TGCGCCAGCAGCCTCGTCGGACTAGCGGCCGGGGAGCTGTTTTTT. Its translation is CASSLVGLAAGELFF.